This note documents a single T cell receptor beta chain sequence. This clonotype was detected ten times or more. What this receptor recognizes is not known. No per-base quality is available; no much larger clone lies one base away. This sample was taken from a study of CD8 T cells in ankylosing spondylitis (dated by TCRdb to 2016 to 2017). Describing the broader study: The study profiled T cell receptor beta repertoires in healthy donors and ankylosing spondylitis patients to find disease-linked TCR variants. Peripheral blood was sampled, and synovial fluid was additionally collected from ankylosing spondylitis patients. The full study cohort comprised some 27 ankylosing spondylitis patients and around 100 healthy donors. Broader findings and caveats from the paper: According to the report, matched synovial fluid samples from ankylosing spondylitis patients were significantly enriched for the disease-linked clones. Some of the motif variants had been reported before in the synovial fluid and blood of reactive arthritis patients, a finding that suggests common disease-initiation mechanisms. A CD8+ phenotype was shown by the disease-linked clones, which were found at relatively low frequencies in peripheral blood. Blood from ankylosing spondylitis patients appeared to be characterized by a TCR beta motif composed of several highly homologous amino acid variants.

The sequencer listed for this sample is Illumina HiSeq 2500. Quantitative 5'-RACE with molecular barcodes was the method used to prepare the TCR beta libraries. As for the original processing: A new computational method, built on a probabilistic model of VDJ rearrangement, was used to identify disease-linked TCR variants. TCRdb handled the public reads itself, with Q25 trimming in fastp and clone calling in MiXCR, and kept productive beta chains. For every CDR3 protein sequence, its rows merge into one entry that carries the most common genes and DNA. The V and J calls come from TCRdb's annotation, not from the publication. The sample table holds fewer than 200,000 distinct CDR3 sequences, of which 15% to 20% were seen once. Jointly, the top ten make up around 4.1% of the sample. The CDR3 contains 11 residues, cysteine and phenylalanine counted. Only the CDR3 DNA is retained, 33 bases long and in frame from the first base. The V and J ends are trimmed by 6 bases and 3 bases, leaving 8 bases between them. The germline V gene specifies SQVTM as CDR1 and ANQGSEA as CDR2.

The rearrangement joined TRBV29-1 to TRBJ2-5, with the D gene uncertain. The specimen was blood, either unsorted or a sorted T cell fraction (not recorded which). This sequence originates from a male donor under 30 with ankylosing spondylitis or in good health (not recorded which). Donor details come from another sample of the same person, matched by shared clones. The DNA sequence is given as TGCAGCGTGTCTAGAAAAGAGACCCAGTACTTC. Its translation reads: CSVSRKETQYF. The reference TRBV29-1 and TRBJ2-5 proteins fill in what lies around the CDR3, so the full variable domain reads SAVISQKPSRDICQRGTSLTIQCQVDSQVTMMFWYRQQPGQSLTLIATANQGSEATYESGFVIDKFPISRPNLTFSTLTVSNMSPEDSSIYLCSVSRKETQYFGPGTRLLVL.